The 21 T cell receptor beta chains listed next were all sequenced from one sample in a study of Graves' ophthalmopathy and Graves' hyperthyroidism. The authors amplified TCR beta CDR3 regions, and they did so from RNA transcripts for repertoire sequencing. In the first round, RT-PCR was carried out with HTBI primers, and a multiplex PCR formed the second round. TCRdb fed the multiplex PCR reads into MiXCR, producing one record per CDR3 protein. The sample shows around 660,000 distinct CDR3 sequences, about 41% of them seen only once. The sequenced sample was peripheral blood. Receptors originate from an adult man with Graves' ophthalmopathy.

The gene calls are TRBV5-1 and TRBJ2-7; 13 nucleotides align to TRBD2. Germline assignment: CDR1 SGHRS and CDR2 YFSETQ. The CDR3 is 15 amino acids. Trimming removed 4 bases from V and 8 bases from J; junction bases left unmatched: 9. This CDR3 reads CASSTGTSGVRQQYF. The DNA for the CDR3 is TGCGCCAGCAGCACCGGGACTAGCGGGGTTAGACAGCAGTACTTC.

The gene calls are TRBV15 and TRBJ1-5; TRBD1 is a possible D gene (6 bases). The CDR3 loop spans 16 amino acids. Germline CDR1 is LNHNV and CDR2 is YYDKDF (reference sequence). V was trimmed by 0 bases and J by 7 bases, leaving 16 bases between them. The CDR3 nucleotides read TGTGCCACCAGCAGAGACCCACAGGGAGTAGACCAGCCCCAGCATTTT. This sequence encodes CATSRDPQGVDQPQHF. Together with reference TRBV15 and TRBJ1-5, the CDR3 gives the full variable domain: DAMVIQNPRYQVTQFGKPVTLSCSQTLNHNVMYWYQQKSSQAPKLLFHYYDKDFNNEADTPDNFQSRRPNTSFCFLDIRSPGLGDTAMYLCATSRDPQGVDQPQHFGDGTRLSIL.

About this clonotype: At one end the junction does not follow the germline gene, possibly because of a read error. The chain carries TRBV10-3 and TRBJ2-7; no definite D call. The V gene's germline CDR1 is ENHRY and CDR2 SYGVKD. The CDR3 contains 15 residues. In DNA, the CDR3 is TGTGCCAGCAGTTTATCTCCCGACATCCCCTACGAGCAGTACTTC. This translates into CASSLSPDIPYEQYF.

This chain links TRBV7-9 with TRBJ2-7, with a possible D match to TRBD2 (6 bases). The CDR3 is 15 residues long. V lost 3 bases, J lost 3 bases, and 15 bases lay in between. Germline CDR1 is SEHNR and CDR2 is FQNEAQ (reference sequence). In nucleotides, the CDR3 is TGTGCCAGCAGCTTGGAGGGCTTCGATGGCTACGAGCAGTACTTC. Protein sequence: CASSLEGFDGYEQYF.

This clonotype was picked up a small number of times. The chain couples TRBV27 to TRBJ1-1, with D possibly matching TRBD1 (5 bases). The CDR3 length is 16 residues. The V gene lost 6 bases and the J gene lost 0 bases, with 17 bases spanning the gap. CDR1 and CDR2 from the germline V gene are MNHEY and SMNVEV (reference sequence). The CDR3 region is CASSQRPGTVNTEAFF. CDR3 coding DNA: TGTGCCAGCAGCCAACGTCCCGGGACCGTGAACACTGAAGCTTTCTTT.

About this clonotype: A junction end diverges from the germline sequence, so it may reflect a read error. This chain uses TRBV5-4 with TRBJ2-7; unclear D gene. From germline, CDR1 is SGHNT and CDR2 YYREEE (reference sequence). The CDR3 sequence is 14 residues long. The CDR3 region is CASSQAYTVYEQYF. Here the CDR3 DNA reads TGCGCCAGCAGCCAAGCGTACACTGTCTACGAGCAGTACTTC.

The table lists this clonotype with many counts. The CDR3 nucleotides read TGTGCCACCGGTACGGGCTACACCTTC. This codes for CATGTGYTF. The chain uses TRBV15 and TRBJ1-2, with D uncertain. The CDR3 is made up of 9 amino acids. CDR1 and CDR2 from the germline V gene are LNHNV and YYDKDF (reference sequence). V lost 8 bases and J 8 bases, leaving 6 bases between the germline ends. Combining the CDR3 with reference TRBV15 and TRBJ1-2 gives the whole variable domain DAMVIQNPRYQVTQFGKPVTLSCSQTLNHNVMYWYQQKSSQAPKLLFHYYDKDFNNEADTPDNFQSRRPNTSFCFLDIRSPGLGDTAMYLCATGTGYTFGSGTRLTVV.

This clonotype was found many times. This CDR3 is CAISVVDKDTEAFF. The DNA of the CDR3 is TGTGCCATCAGTGTAGTGGATAAGGACACTGAAGCTTTCTTT. The chain uses TRBV10-3 and TRBJ1-1, with D unresolved. The germline V gene encodes CDR1 ENHRY and CDR2 SYGVKD. V shed 4 bases and J shed 3 bases, with 12 bases lying between them. The CDR3 contains 14 residues.

This clonotype has a handful of counts. The V call is TRBV7-9, the J call TRBJ2-7; D tentatively fits TRBD1 or TRBD2 (5 bases each). This CDR3 has 18 residues. CDR1 is SEHNR and CDR2 is FQNEAQ in the germline V gene (reference sequence). V was pared by 0 bases and J by 0 bases, with 18 bases between. The CDR3 protein is CASSLAWSAGASSYEQYF. The CDR3 region has the DNA TGTGCCAGCAGCTTAGCGTGGTCAGCCGGGGCAAGCTCCTACGAGCAGTACTTC.

The chain recombines TRBV29-1 with TRBJ1-2, with D possibly matching TRBD1 (5 bases). This CDR3 contains 14 residues. The germline V gene encodes CDR1 SQVTM and CDR2 ANQGSEA. Trimming pared 3 bases from V and 6 bases from J, leaving 17 bases between. The DNA for the CDR3 is TGCAGCGTTGACAGGGAGGAAACCGGGGATGGCTACACCTTC. Encoded protein: CSVDREETGDGYTF.

In the case of this clonotype: Sequence at one end of the junction differs from germline and may be a read error. This sequence joins TRBV12-3 or TRBV12-4 and TRBJ2-6, with TRBD2 matching over 10 bases. The CDR3 has 10 amino acids. DNA for the CDR3: TGTGCCAGCAGTTCCGGACTAGCGGCTTTC. This gives the protein CASSSGLAAF.

The chain has TRBV14 and TRBJ2-5, with TRBD1 matching over 8 bases. V lost 2 bases and J lost 7; bases outside the gene matches: 0. Germline V gene lookup returns CDR1 SGHDN and CDR2 FVKESK. The CDR3 is 12 amino acids. The CDR3 protein is CASSQTGGTQYF. The CDR3 coding sequence is TGTGCCAGCAGCCAAACAGGGGGGACCCAGTACTTC.

The chain is built from TRBV10-3 and TRBJ1-2; D possibly corresponds to TRBD1 (5 bases). With 0 bases removed from V and 7 bases from J, the gap between germline ends came to 12 bases. Germline V CDR1 and CDR2: ENHRY, SYGVKD. This CDR3 has 14 residues. Here the CDR3 DNA reads TGTGCCATCAGTGAGTCAGGGGCTTTGGGTGGCTACACCTTC. Protein product: CAISESGALGGYTF.

The rearrangement joins TRBV7-9 to TRBJ1-3; TRBD1 might be the D (6 bases). CDR3 length equals 13 residues. Germline CDR1 and CDR2: SEHNR and FQNEAQ (reference sequence). V shed 11 bases and J shed 8 bases, with 19 bases lying between them. As DNA, the CDR3 is TGTGCCTGGGCGCAGGGGTCTTTGGACACCATATATTTT. It encodes CAWAQGSLDTIYF.

The V and J genes are TRBV7-6 and TRBJ1-1, with D unresolved. The V gene lost 1 base and the J gene lost 8 bases, with 17 bases spanning the gap. The CDR3 covers 15 residues. Looked up from germline, CDR1 is SGHVS and CDR2 is FNYEAQ. This chain's CDR3 is CASSLGPGEVAEAFF. The CDR3 coding sequence is TGTGCCAGCAGCTTAGGTCCCGGAGAAGTTGCCGAAGCTTTCTTT.

This clonotype was picked up one time. The rearrangement joins TRBV10-3 to TRBJ1-4; maybe TRBD1 (5 bases). This CDR3 spans 14 amino acids. V shed 4 bases and J shed 6 bases, with 12 bases lying between them. CDR1 and CDR2 (germline): ENHRY, SYGVKD. CDR3 sequence: CAISGGSGHEKLFF. CDR3 DNA sequence: TGTGCCATCAGTGGGGGGAGTGGGCATGAAAAACTGTTTTTT.

V is TRBV7-9 and J is TRBJ1-3; 7 positions match TRBD1. This CDR3 region has 18 residues. V dropped 4 bases and J dropped 0; count of bases not matched to a gene: 12. Germline CDR1 reads SEHNR; CDR2 reads FQNEAQ (reference sequence). The CDR3 nucleotides read TGTGCCAGCAGCTCCGCCGGGACAGCTTCATTCTCTGGAAACACCATATATTTT. Amino acids: CASSSAGTASFSGNTIYF.

Points on this clonotype: A much larger clone differs by one base, so this may be a read error. This sequence joins TRBV19 and TRBJ2-6, with 7 bases fitting TRBD1. Germline CDR1 LNHDA, CDR2 SQIVND (reference sequence). V gave up 9 bases and J gave up 0 bases; unmatched junction bases: 17. CDR3 length: 19 residues. The CDR3 sequence is CASFSLRAGGTSGANVLTF. The CDR3 DNA is TGTGCCAGCTTTTCACTGAGGGCAGGGGGAACCTCTGGGGCCAACGTCCTGACTTTC.

On this clonotype itself: One base away lies a much larger clone, so this may be a sequencing read error. Likely a read error: the CDR3 ends without its conserved phenylalanine or tryptophan. The rearrangement joins TRBV9 to TRBJ1-1, with D uncertain. This CDR3 is built from 15 residues. V lost 4 bases, J lost 2 bases, and 15 bases lay in between. From germline, CDR1 is SGDLS and CDR2 YYNGEE. DNA of the CDR3: TGTGCCAGCAGCCCTGGGGTTTCGCCTAACACTGAAGCTTTCCTT. Translation: CASSPGVSPNTEAFL.

This clonotype came up many times. The V call is TRBV7-8, the J call TRBJ2-7, with 8 bases fitting TRBD1. Germline CDR1 is SGHVS and CDR2 is FQNEAQ. There are 17 residues in the CDR3. J was trimmed by 4 bases and V by 0 bases; bases with no gene match: 11. CDR3 region: CASSLAVADRGGYEQYF. The CDR3 DNA reads TGTGCCAGCAGCTTAGCGGTCGCAGACAGGGGTGGGTACGAGCAGTACTTC.

V and J are TRBV24-1 and TRBJ2-5, with D perhaps matching TRBD1 (6 bases). The V gene's germline CDR1 is KGHDR and CDR2 SFDVKD. CDR3 length equals 14 residues. Trimming removed 8 bases from V and 4 bases from J, with 16 bases in between. CDR3 sequence: CATKENRVGETQYF. Written as DNA, the CDR3 is TGTGCCACCAAGGAGAACAGGGTCGGAGAGACCCAGTACTTC.